This T cell receptor (beta chain) was sequenced in a study of T cell changes during pregnancy in multiple sclerosis. Assay used: immunoSEQ multiplex PCR; TCRdb lists only in-frame clones, some missing. Counted here are about 60,000 clones, about 91% occurring once; the ten biggest clones make up 0.85%. V lost 4 bases to trimming and J lost 2 bases, with 19 bases between them. This CDR3 is 16 amino acids long. Germline-derived CDR1 and CDR2 are SGHNT and YYREEE (reference sequence). The rearrangement joins TRBV5-4 to TRBJ2-7; maybe TRBD2 (6 bases). The clonotype originates from a female donor with multiple sclerosis, enrolled in a pregnancy study. Sequences were derived from peripheral blood, sampled in the first trimester of pregnancy. In DNA form, the CDR3 reads TGTGCCAGCAGCCCGAGGCCGGCCGGGGGAGCCTACGAGCAGTACTTC. This translates into CASSPRPAGGAYEQYF.